This record concerns one TCR beta chain sequence. Its cognate antigen is unknown. This sample is drawn from a study of T cell responses to AZD1222 COVID-19 vaccine. The study, taken as a whole, reports: It was only six AZD1222 recipients who were seropositive at baseline. Unmutated regions of variants are reportedly targeted by nearly half of spike-specific TCRs. Donors skewed white British and female; clonal diversity was possibly underestimated.

This CDR3 comprises 14 residues. V was pared by 5 bases and J by 8 bases, with 7 bases of the junction left unmatched. The germline V gene encodes CDR1 MGHRA and CDR2 YSYEKL. Sequencing was performed with immunoSEQ multiplex PCR; in TCRdb, only in-frame clones are kept and a portion is missing. The sample contains approximately 80,000 clones, approximately 90% of which appear only once. Some second doses came at about 4 weeks and others at about 12 weeks; these were pooled. The TCR comes from an adult who received the AZD1222 COVID-19 vaccine. Sequenced here: peripheral blood, sampled 28 days after the second AZD1222 dose. This sequence joins TRBV4-1 and TRBJ1-2, with 11 nucleotides matching TRBD1. DNA of the CDR3: TGCGCCAGCAGCGAGGACAGGGGGCGGAGAGGCTACACCTTC. This gives the protein CASSEDRGRRGYTF.